Below are 20 T cell receptor beta chains sequenced from a single sample in a study of T cell repertoires in cytomegalovirus infection. TCRdb used MiXCR to reprocess the reads, holding one entry per CDR3 protein. Counted here are roughly 760,000 distinct CDR3 sequences, about a third occurring once; the ten biggest clones make up about 2.8%. Sequencing used PBMCs. The origin of the receptors is a human donor in good health (CMV status not recorded). Some clones in this sample may be carry-over from other donors' samples.

This CDR3 reads CASSPRQGLIGDTQYF. DNA of the CDR3: TGTGCCAGCAGTCCCCGACAGGGCCTGATTGGAGATACGCAGTATTTT. The rearrangement links TRBV27 to TRBJ2-3, with TRBD1 matching over 7 bases. V lost 5 bases and J lost 5; bases outside the gene matches: 13. The CDR3 consists of 16 residues. Per germline, CDR1 MNHEY and CDR2 SMNVEV (reference sequence).

The rearrangement links TRBV6-1 to TRBJ2-1; 9 nucleotides line up with TRBD1. Trimming cost V 6 bases and J 3 bases; bases outside gene matches: 12. The V gene's germline CDR1 is MNHNS and CDR2 SASEGT. This CDR3 has 17 residues. The CDR3 reads CASSRQGVGNSYNEQFF. The CDR3 DNA reads TGTGCCAGCAGCAGACAGGGGGTCGGTAATAGCTACAATGAGCAGTTCTTC.

V usage is TRBV6-1 and J usage is TRBJ1-1, with D tentatively TRBD1 (5 bases). Germline values: CDR1 MNHNS, CDR2 SASEGT. The CDR3 totals 13 residues. Trimming stripped 7 bases from V and 1 base from J, with 10 bases between. CDR3 region: CASTPGQNTEAFF. The CDR3 coding sequence is TGTGCCAGCACCCCCGGACAGAACACTGAAGCTTTCTTT.

As regards this clonotype: It may be a read error: a sequence one base away is much more abundant. This chain links TRBV7-9 with TRBJ2-3; maybe TRBD1 (5 bases). CDR3 length equals 16 residues. Germline V gene lookup returns CDR1 SEHNR and CDR2 FQNEAQ (reference sequence). V was clipped by 6 bases and J by 2 bases, with 18 bases between them. The chain's CDR3 is CASRPRGTGTTDTQYF. CDR3 bases: TGTGCCAGCAGACCACGCGGCACAGGAACCACAGATACGCAGTATTTT.

Comments on this clonotype: The junction departs from the called germline gene at one end, perhaps through a read error. This chain connects TRBV7-7 to TRBJ1-1; the D is unclear. Germline V CDR1 and CDR2: SSHAT, FNYEAQ (reference sequence). This CDR3 comprises 16 residues. CDR3 bases: TGTGCTAGCAGCTTAGCGCGGCGGGCCATGAACACTGAAGCTTTCTTT. Translation: CASSLARRAMNTEAFF.

CDR3 in DNA: TGTGCCAGCAGCTTAGGCGGCGGGGGGGCCAGAGATACGCAGTATTTT. It yields the protein CASSLGGGGARDTQYF. The chain is built from TRBV7-9 and TRBJ2-3, with TRBD2 matching over 9 bases. The CDR3 is 16 residues long. Trimming at V came to 1 base and at J to 5 bases, leaving 7 bases not matched to a gene. Germline CDR1 is SEHNR and CDR2 is FQNEAQ (reference sequence). The full variable domain, rest sourced from reference TRBV7-9 and TRBJ2-3, is DTGVSQNPRHKITKRGQNVTFRCDPISEHNRLYWYRQTLGQGPEFLTYFQNEAQLEKSRLLSDRFSAERPKGSFSTLEIQRTEQGDSAMYLCASSLGGGGARDTQYFGPGTRLTVL.

The J gene is TRBJ1-1, the V gene TRBV5-5; 7 bases map to TRBD1. This CDR3 is built from 16 residues. The V and J ends lost 0 bases and 1 base, in that order; junction bases with no gene match: 6. Germline CDR1 SGHKS, CDR2 YYEKEE (reference sequence). In nucleotides, the CDR3 is TGTGCCAGCAGCTTGGGATTTCGACAGGGGAACACTGAAGCTTTCTTT. Amino acid sequence: CASSLGFRQGNTEAFF.

The chain joins TRBV15 to TRBJ2-7; 7 bases line up with TRBD1. CDR1 and CDR2 (germline): LNHNV, YYDKDF (reference sequence). The V and J ends lost 0 bases and 5 bases, in that order; junction bases with no gene match: 4. This CDR3 is 14 amino acids long. The CDR3 nucleotides read TGTGCCACCAGCAGAGATCGACAGGGTAACGAGCAGTACTTC. Protein: CATSRDRQGNEQYF.

CDR3 loop: CSVNPQGVGDEQYF. CDR3 DNA: TGCAGCGTCAACCCGCAGGGGGTCGGGGACGAGCAGTACTTC. The genes are TRBV29-1 and TRBJ2-7; 7 nucleotides line up with TRBD1. This CDR3 is 14 amino acids long. V lost 6 bases to trimming and J lost 5 bases; unmatched junction nucleotides: 13. Germline loops: CDR1 SQVTM, CDR2 ANQGSEA.

This clonotype was observed many times. The chain joins TRBV7-2 to TRBJ1-5; TRBD1 agrees at 10 bases. CDR1 and CDR2 from the germline V gene are SGHTA and FQGNSA. CDR3 length: 17 amino acids. Trimming took 5 bases from V and 4 from J; bases not matched to a gene: 11. The CDR3, as DNA: TGTGCCAGCAGCCCTACACGAGGGACAGGGGCTAATCAGCCCCAGCATTTT. Residues: CASSPTRGTGANQPQHF.

The chain couples TRBV10-3 to TRBJ1-2; D unclear. The CDR3 spans 14 residues. V gave up 4 bases and J gave up 1 base, with 10 bases separating them. CDR1 and CDR2 from the germline V gene are ENHRY and SYGVKD. CDR3 nucleotide sequence: TGTGCCATCAGTGGGCAGATGCATAACTATGGCTACACCTTC. This sequence encodes CAISGQMHNYGYTF.

The chain carries TRBV20-1 and TRBJ1-1; no firm D call. CDR1 DFQATT and CDR2 SNEGSKA come from the germline V gene (reference sequence). Trimming took 6 bases from V and 4 from J, leaving 12 bases between them. The CDR3 runs 12 residues. The CDR3 DNA reads as TGCAGTGCCGCGACCCAGGCCACTGAAGCTTTCTTT. Residues: CSAATQATEAFF.

The chain has TRBV6-5 and TRBJ2-1, with D tentatively TRBD1 (6 bases). The CDR3 covers 19 residues. From germline, CDR1 is MNHEY and CDR2 SVGAGI. V lost 4 bases to trimming and J lost 0 bases, with 22 bases between them. CDR3 sequence reads: CASSFFPPGGLGSYNEQFF. The CDR3 nucleotides are TGTGCCAGCAGTTTCTTTCCTCCTGGGGGCTTAGGCTCCTACAATGAGCAGTTCTTC.

This clonotype was detected ten times or more. The chain carries TRBV7-2 and TRBJ1-5, with 12 bases that match TRBD1. The germline gives CDR1 SGHTA, CDR2 FQGNSA. CDR3 length: 15 amino acids. The V and J ends lost 5 bases and 7 bases, in that order; junction bases with no gene match: 6. CDR3 nucleotide sequence: TGTGCCAGCAGCCGGGACAGGGGGCAAGAACAGCCCCAGCATTTT. This codes for CASSRDRGQEQPQHF.

The CDR3 nucleotides are TGCGCCAGCAGCTTTGATGCGGCCTACGAGCAGTACTTC. It is translated as CASSFDAAYEQYF. The chain employs TRBV5-1 and TRBJ2-7; D unclear. Trimming removed 2 bases from V and 2 bases from J, with 8 bases in between. The CDR3 length is 13 residues. CDR1 and CDR2 (germline): SGHRS, YFSETQ.

At least ten counts were recorded for this clonotype. The chain recombines TRBV7-2 with TRBJ1-2; 7 bases match TRBD1. The J segment lost 2 bases and the V segment lost 6 bases, leaving 3 bases of the junction unmatched. This CDR3 has 13 amino acids. CDR1 and CDR2 (germline): SGHTA, FQGNSA. The CDR3 DNA is TGTGCCAGCAGTTGGGACAGCAACTATGGCTACACCTTC. Amino acid sequence: CASSWDSNYGYTF.

In this sample, this clonotype turned up a few times. J is TRBJ2-1 and V is TRBV12-3 or TRBV12-4; TRBD2 agrees at 12 bases. The CDR3 consists of 16 residues. J lost 4 bases, V lost 3 bases, and 4 bases had no gene match. CDR3 residues: CASSFLAGGPYNEQFF. The CDR3 DNA reads as TGTGCCAGCAGTTTCCTAGCGGGGGGGCCGTACAATGAGCAGTTCTTC.

The genes are TRBV7-2 and TRBJ2-5; D is undetermined. The germline V gene encodes CDR1 SGHTA and CDR2 FQGNSA. V was pared by 1 base and J by 5 bases, with 17 bases between. The CDR3 extends over 16 amino acids. The CDR3 protein is CASSLVSASRAETQYF. As DNA, the CDR3 is TGTGCCAGCAGCTTAGTAAGCGCCTCCCGAGCGGAGACCCAGTACTTC.

CDR3 protein: CASSLAPRVQRRYEQFF. The CDR3 DNA follows: TGTGCCAGCAGCTTAGCTCCGCGGGTACAACGACGCTATGAGCAGTTCTTC. The chain links TRBV7-9 to TRBJ2-1; D may be TRBD2 (5 bases). This CDR3 contains 17 residues. CDR1 is SEHNR and CDR2 is FQNEAQ in the germline V gene (reference sequence). V dropped 0 bases and J dropped 8 bases, with 20 bases sitting between them.

This clonotype was detected a few times. The V call is TRBV6-5, the J call TRBJ2-3, with no clear D. The germline V gene has CDR1 MNHEY and CDR2 SVGAGI. The CDR3 extends over 15 amino acids. V lost 0 bases and J lost 1, with 8 bases in between. This CDR3 reads CASSYSWGRTDTQYF. In DNA form, the CDR3 reads TGTGCCAGCAGTTACTCTTGGGGTCGCACAGATACGCAGTATTTT.